This TCR beta chain was identified in a study of T cell responses to AZD1222 COVID-19 vaccine. Study conclusions and caveats: Targets within unmutated variant regions were reportedly found for nearly half of spike-specific TCRs.

Looked up from germline, CDR1 is LGHNA and CDR2 is YNFKEQ. The CDR3 has 15 residues. The ends were cut back, 0 bases at V and 8 bases at J, with 14 bases in the middle. Here immunoSEQ multiplex PCR was the method, and the copy in TCRdb shows in-frame clones only, minus some. The table shows 90,000 to 120,000 clones, with 87% occurring only once. The table lists this clone with a count of one. Its target is not known. The gene calls are TRBV4-2 and TRBJ2-1; tentative D call: TRBD2 (6 bases). This sequence originates from an adult who received the AZD1222 COVID-19 vaccine. Here the sequenced sample was peripheral blood, taken 28 days after the second AZD1222 dose. CDR3 bases: TGTGCCAGCAGCCAAGATCTGGGGGGAGTCGATGAGCAGTTCTTC. Protein product: CASSQDLGGVDEQFF.